Below are 22 T cell receptor beta chains sequenced from a single sample in a study of T cell responses to AZD1222 COVID-19 vaccine. Assay used: immunoSEQ multiplex PCR; TCRdb lists only in-frame clones, some missing. Reported are under 150,000 clones; the ten largest clones contain 2.2%. The sample comprised peripheral blood. The receptors were sampled from an adult in good health.

The V call is TRBV5-1, the J call TRBJ1-3; no definite D call. This CDR3 spans 13 amino acids. Trimming pared 3 bases from V and 9 bases from J, leaving 13 bases between. CDR1 and CDR2 (germline): SGHRS, YFSETQ. Here the CDR3 reads CASSSEGRSTIYF. CDR3 nucleotide sequence: TGCGCCAGCAGCTCCGAGGGCCGGTCCACCATATATTTT.

J is TRBJ2-7 and V is TRBV11-3; 10 bases fit TRBD1. The J segment lost 2 bases and the V segment lost 2 bases, leaving 3 bases of the junction unmatched. The CDR3 is 15 amino acids. Germline lookup yields CDR1 SGHNT and CDR2 YENEEA. DNA for the CDR3: TGTGCCAGCAGCTTAACCGGGACAGGGGCCTACGAGCAGTACTTC. Translating gives CASSLTGTGAYEQYF. The whole variable domain, remainder taken from reference TRBV11-3 and TRBJ2-7, is EAGVVQSPRYKIIEKKQPVAFWCNPISGHNTLYWYLQNLGQGPELLIRYENEEAVDDSQLPKDRFSAERLKGVDSTLKIQPAELGDSAVYLCASSLTGTGAYEQYFGPGTRLTVT.

This sequence joins TRBV2 and TRBJ2-7, with a possible D match to TRBD1 (7 bases). V dropped 6 bases and J dropped 1 base, with 16 bases sitting between them. The CDR3 loop spans 15 amino acids. The germline V gene encodes CDR1 SNHLY and CDR2 FYNNEI. The CDR3 loop reads CASRLRDSDSYEQYF. The CDR3 nucleotides read TGTGCCAGCAGGCTGCGGGACAGCGATTCCTACGAGCAGTACTTC.

V gene TRBV29-1 combines with J gene TRBJ1-2; 8 nucleotides match TRBD1. Germline-derived CDR1 and CDR2 are SQVTM and ANQGSEA. CDR3 length: 13 residues. The V and J ends lost 5 bases and 4 bases, in that order; junction bases with no gene match: 6. The CDR3 is CSVKQGGPYGYTF. The CDR3 nucleotides read TGCAGCGTTAAACAGGGGGGCCCCTATGGCTACACCTTC.

The genes are TRBV2 and TRBJ1-5; D uncertain. This CDR3 comprises 17 residues. Germline V gene sequence: CDR1 SNHLY, CDR2 FYNNEI. V gave up 5 bases and J gave up 2 bases, with 19 bases separating them. The CDR3 DNA reads as TGTGCCAGCAGTAAGGACGGAGGTTCGCGGGGCAATCAGCCCCAGCATTTT. It encodes CASSKDGGSRGNQPQHF.

The rearrangement joins TRBV7-9 to TRBJ1-2; TRBD1 is a possible D gene (5 bases). Deletions cut 5 bases from V and 4 bases from J, with 11 bases between. Germline V gene lookup returns CDR1 SEHNR and CDR2 FQNEAQ (reference sequence). The CDR3 is 13 amino acids. CDR3 coding DNA: TGTGCCAGCAGCCGGGACGAGGGCTATGGCTACACCTTC. Translated: CASSRDEGYGYTF. Variable domain in full (rest from reference TRBV7-9 and TRBJ1-2): DTGVSQNPRHKITKRGQNVTFRCDPISEHNRLYWYRQTLGQGPEFLTYFQNEAQLEKSRLLSDRFSAERPKGSFSTLEIQRTEQGDSAMYLCASSRDEGYGYTFGSGTRLTVV.

The chain joins TRBV6-2 or TRBV6-3 to TRBJ1-1; D not certain. The V end was cut by 3 bases, the J end by 1 base, with 6 bases between. Germline assignment: CDR1 MNHEY and CDR2 SVGEGT. The CDR3 runs 13 residues. The DNA for the CDR3 is TGTGCCAGCAGTTATTTCGCGAACACTGAAGCTTTCTTT. Protein: CASSYFANTEAFF.

V usage is TRBV12-3 or TRBV12-4 and J usage is TRBJ2-1; no clear D gene. The germline V and J ends were trimmed by 6 bases and 3 bases, with 6 bases remaining between them. This CDR3 has 12 residues. CDR3 DNA: TGTGCCAGCAGGATTAGCTACAATGAGCAGTTCTTC. Translated, it gives CASRISYNEQFF.

This rearrangement joins TRBV9 to TRBJ1-2, with 11 bases fitting TRBD1. The CDR3 runs to 17 residues. Losses at the gene ends were 4 bases for V and 3 bases for J; bases not matched to a gene: 11. Germline V gene data show CDR1 as SGDLS and CDR2 as YYNGEE. This chain's CDR3 is CASSPWGGTGGDYGYTF. The CDR3, as DNA: TGTGCCAGCAGCCCTTGGGGTGGGACAGGGGGGGACTATGGCTACACCTTC.

V usage is TRBV5-1 and J usage is TRBJ2-1; 10 bases line up with TRBD2. The CDR3 length is 15 residues. Germline trimming cut 5 bases from V and 9 bases from J; bases unmatched to any gene: 11. Germline values: CDR1 SGHRS, CDR2 YFSETQ. The CDR3 is CASRRNQRGGGEQFF. CDR3 in DNA: TGCGCCAGCAGACGGAACCAGCGGGGGGGCGGTGAGCAGTTCTTC. The complete variable domain, with remaining parts taken from reference TRBV5-1 and TRBJ2-1, reads KAGVTQTPRYLIKTRGQQVTLSCSPISGHRSVSWYQQTPGQGLQFLFEYFSETQRNKGNFPGRFSGRQFSNSRSEMNVSTLELGDSALYLCASRRNQRGGGEQFFGPGTRLTVL.

V is TRBV4-1 and J is TRBJ1-1, with D possibly TRBD1 on 5 matching bases. The V end lost 1 base, the J end lost 1 base, and 7 bases lay between the germline ends. This CDR3 comprises 14 residues. The germline V gene has CDR1 MGHRA and CDR2 YSYEKL. The chain's CDR3 is CASSQGQGNTEAFF. The CDR3 coding sequence is TGCGCCAGCAGCCAAGGGCAGGGGAACACTGAAGCTTTCTTT.

This sequence joins TRBV12-3 or TRBV12-4 and TRBJ2-2, with D possibly being TRBD2 (6 bases). Trimming left V 8 bases short and J 8 bases short, with 6 bases between. This CDR3 is 10 amino acids long. The CDR3 DNA follows: TGTGCCAGCCGGGGGGGGGAGCTGTTTTTT. Protein: CASRGGELFF.

The genes are TRBV6-5 and TRBJ1-1; D might be TRBD1 (5 bases). The ends were cut back, 0 bases at V and 3 bases at J, with 8 bases in the middle. Germline CDR1 MNHEY, CDR2 SVGAGI. This CDR3 comprises 14 residues. The CDR3, as DNA: TGTGCCAGCAGTTACTCGAAGGGGTACACTGAAGCTTTCTTT. Its protein product is CASSYSKGYTEAFF.

This sequence joins TRBV19 and TRBJ1-5; no clear D gene. The CDR3 loop spans 14 amino acids. CDR1 and CDR2 (germline): LNHDA, SQIVND (reference sequence). The ends were cut back, 3 bases at V and 1 base at J, with 7 bases in the middle. The DNA of the CDR3 is TGTGCCAGTAGTATTCAGAGGAGCAATCAGCCCCAGCATTTT. Its translation: CASSIQRSNQPQHF.

The chain recombines TRBV6-2 or TRBV6-3 with TRBJ2-2; 7 bases are a match to TRBD1. The CDR3 totals 16 residues. V dropped 6 bases and J dropped 2; count of bases not matched to a gene: 9. Germline-derived CDR1 and CDR2 are MNHEY and SVGEGT. The CDR3 protein is CASSRSGTVNTGELFF. In nucleotides, the CDR3 is TGTGCCAGCAGCCGCTCCGGGACAGTAAACACCGGGGAGCTGTTTTTT.

The chain combines TRBV4-1 with TRBJ1-2; 11 nucleotides align to TRBD1. V lost 3 bases, J lost 6 bases, and 3 bases stayed unmatched. Germline assignment: CDR1 MGHRA and CDR2 YSYEKL. The CDR3 is 14 residues long. The CDR3 is CASSQGTGGHGYTF. The DNA of the CDR3 is TGCGCCAGCAGCCAGGGGACAGGGGGGCATGGCTACACCTTC.

V gene TRBV25-1 combines with J gene TRBJ2-7; 10 bases are shared with TRBD1. The CDR3 sequence is 16 residues long. V shed 3 bases and J 0 bases; nucleotides not matched to a gene: 5. In germline, CDR1 is MGHDK, CDR2 SYGVNS. This CDR3 reads CASSDPTGGHSYEQYF. The CDR3 coding sequence is TGTGCCAGCAGTGACCCGACAGGGGGCCACTCCTACGAGCAGTACTTC.

The V and J genes are TRBV7-2 and TRBJ2-7, with D possibly being TRBD2 (7 bases). CDR1 SGHTA and CDR2 FQGNSA come from the germline V gene. The CDR3 consists of 15 residues. Trimming removed 4 bases from V and 3 bases from J, with 16 bases in between. For the CDR3, the DNA is TGTGCCAGCAGCTCGAGGGGGGGACTTAACTACGAGCAGTACTTC. Protein product: CASSSRGGLNYEQYF.

The chain couples TRBV5-4 to TRBJ1-2, with D uncertain. CDR3 length: 14 residues. V was clipped by 0 bases and J by 5 bases, with 11 bases between them. The V gene's germline CDR1 is SGHNT and CDR2 YYREEE (reference sequence). The CDR3 sequence is CASSLETAAYGYTF. Here the CDR3 DNA reads TGTGCCAGCAGCTTGGAGACTGCCGCGTATGGCTACACCTTC.

This chain joins TRBV6-5 and TRBJ2-7; 7 bases are shared with TRBD2. Germline V gene data show CDR1 as MNHEY and CDR2 as SVGAGI. The junction had 12 bases not matched to a gene; V was cut back by 10 bases and J by 3 bases. This CDR3 has 14 amino acids. DNA of the CDR3: TGTGCCACCTCGCTGGAGCGGGGACTCTACGAGCAGTACTTC. As protein: CATSLERGLYEQYF.

The chain combines TRBV2 with TRBJ1-2, with TRBD1 identical over 8 bases. The CDR3 sequence is 13 residues long. Germline V gene sequence: CDR1 SNHLY, CDR2 FYNNEI. With 5 bases clipped from V and 8 bases from J, the junction kept 7 bases outside the gene matches. The CDR3 reads CASSLGQVRGYTF. The CDR3 region has the DNA TGTGCCAGCAGTCTGGGACAGGTACGGGGCTACACCTTC.

J is TRBJ1-6 and V is TRBV27; D uncertain. Between the trimmed V and J ends, which lost 4 bases and 13 bases, there was a span of 11 bases. The CDR3 runs to 12 residues. Per the germline V gene, CDR1 is MNHEY and CDR2 is SMNVEV (reference sequence). DNA of the CDR3: TGTGCCAGCAGTTCGGGCTCTTTTCCCCTCCACTTT. Amino acids: CASSSGSFPLHF.